A single sample gave rise to the 6 T cell receptor beta chains below, sequenced in a study of patients and donors after allogeneic stem cell transplantation. Using its own MiXCR run on the RT-PCR reads, TCRdb lists one record per CDR3 protein. The table records approximately 150,000 distinct CDR3 sequences, roughly 31% of them present only once. Sample: blood, either unsorted or a sorted T cell fraction (not recorded which). The receptor set was obtained from a human donor who was either an allogeneic HSCT recipient or a stem cell or donor lymphocyte infusion donor (not recorded which). It is not recorded whose cells these are; they may come from a transplant donor.

The CDR3 nucleotides read TGTGCCACCAGCAGAGACAGCTTCGCGAACACCGGGGAGCTGTTTTTT. Its protein is CATSRDSFANTGELFF. The V gene is TRBV15, the J gene TRBJ2-2, with D unclear. This CDR3 comprises 16 residues. Germline CDR1 is LNHNV and CDR2 is YYDKDF (reference sequence). Trimming shortened V by 0 bases and J by 0 bases, and 8 bases separated the two germline ends. Based on the CDR3 plus reference TRBV15 and TRBJ2-2, the full variable domain is DAMVIQNPRYQVTQFGKPVTLSCSQTLNHNVMYWYQQKSSQAPKLLFHYYDKDFNNEADTPDNFQSRRPNTSFCFLDIRSPGLGDTAMYLCATSRDSFANTGELFFGEGSRLTVL.

The DNA for the CDR3 is TGTGCCAGCAGCCAAGATTTGGACCGTAGCAATCAGCCCCAGCATTTT. Translation: CASSQDLDRSNQPQHF. This rearrangement joins TRBV14 to TRBJ1-5; D unclear. Germline loops: CDR1 SGHDN, CDR2 FVKESK. The germline V and J ends were trimmed by 0 bases and 0 bases, with 9 bases remaining between them. This CDR3 is 16 amino acids long.

CDR3: CASSERQGGYNSPLHF. The DNA for the CDR3 is TGTGCCAGCAGTGAAAGACAGGGAGGCTATAATTCACCCCTCCACTTT. The rearrangement links TRBV2 to TRBJ1-6; TRBD1 matches at 7 bases. Germline CDR1 SNHLY, CDR2 FYNNEI. The CDR3 has 16 residues. The V and J ends lost 2 bases and 3 bases, in that order; junction bases with no gene match: 4. The entire variable domain, with the rest obtained from reference TRBV2 and TRBJ1-6, is as follows: EPEVTQTPSHQVTQMGQEVILRCVPISNHLYFYWYRQILGQKVEFLVSFYNNEISEKSEIFDDQFSVERPDGSNFTLKIRSTKLEDSAMYFCASSERQGGYNSPLHFGNGTRLTVT.

CDR3 protein: CASKRDKTYNEQFF. Written as DNA, the CDR3 is TGTGCCAGTAAGAGAGATAAGACTTACAATGAGCAGTTCTTC. The gene calls are TRBV7-9 and TRBJ2-1; D call uncertain. CDR1 is SEHNR and CDR2 is FQNEAQ in the germline V gene (reference sequence). Trimming cost V 9 bases and J 4 bases, with 16 bases left between them. The CDR3 extends over 14 amino acids.

The V call is TRBV2, the J call TRBJ1-2, with D tentatively TRBD1 (6 bases). The CDR3 loop spans 12 amino acids. V was pared by 4 bases and J by 7 bases, with 10 bases between. Germline lookup yields CDR1 SNHLY and CDR2 FYNNEI. The CDR3, as DNA: TGTGCCAGCAGTGTGGGGGCTGCTGGCTACACCTTC. Translated, it gives CASSVGAAGYTF. Looking up the rest from reference TRBV2 and TRBJ1-2 gives the full variable domain: EPEVTQTPSHQVTQMGQEVILRCVPISNHLYFYWYRQILGQKVEFLVSFYNNEISEKSEIFDDQFSVERPDGSNFTLKIRSTKLEDSAMYFCASSVGAAGYTFGSGTRLTVV.

With respect to this clonotype: A junction boundary mismatches the germline segment, possibly from a read error. The chain links TRBV29-1 to TRBJ2-7, with D maybe TRBD2 (6 bases). The CDR3 totals 12 residues. Germline V gene sequence: CDR1 SQVTM, CDR2 ANQGSEA. In DNA form, the CDR3 reads TGCAGCGTTGAAGATTGGGCCGGGACTGCCCACTTC. This translates into CSVEDWAGTAHF.